The 15 T cell receptor beta chains reported below all come from one sample, sequenced in a study of T cells in Graves' hyperthyroidism and ophthalmopathy. Amplified regions were TCR beta CDR3 sequences from RNA transcripts. Carried out on the TCR CDR3, a first-round RT-PCR used the HTBI primer set. MiXCR was run by TCRdb on the multiplex PCR reads, yielding one entry per CDR3 protein. The table records about 360,000 distinct CDR3 sequences, about 13% of them present only once. The sample comprised blood. These receptors all come from a woman aged 18-30 years with Graves' hyperthyroidism.

This clonotype was detected ten times or more. The chain uses TRBV20-1 and TRBJ2-1; D remains ambiguous. V lost 5 bases to trimming and J lost 7 bases, with 18 bases between them. The length of the CDR3 is 14 residues. Per germline, CDR1 DFQATT and CDR2 SNEGSKA (reference sequence). The CDR3 reads CSAWGPQGRNEQFF. For the CDR3, the DNA is TGCAGTGCTTGGGGTCCTCAAGGCAGGAATGAGCAGTTCTTC.

The gene calls are TRBV6-1 and TRBJ2-2, with 7 bases matching TRBD2. The CDR3 covers 19 residues. Germline-derived CDR1 and CDR2 are MNHNS and SASEGT. V gave up 5 bases and J gave up 4 bases; unmatched junction bases: 19. CDR3 loop: CASSPSPLQRGRVTGELFF. The DNA of the CDR3 is TGTGCCAGCAGTCCATCTCCACTACAGCGGGGCAGGGTCACCGGGGAGCTGTTTTTT.

There are many counts of this clonotype. V is TRBV29-1 and J is TRBJ2-7; D may be TRBD2 (7 bases). In germline, CDR1 is SQVTM, CDR2 ANQGSEA. This CDR3 is 15 amino acids long. V lost 1 base and J 2 bases, leaving 15 bases between the germline ends. The DNA for the CDR3 is TGCAGCGTTGAAGCGGGGGGCGCGGACCCCTACGAGCAGTACTTC. Its protein product is CSVEAGGADPYEQYF.

This clonotype was detected many times. The chain carries TRBV12-3 or TRBV12-4 and TRBJ2-7; the D gene could be TRBD1 or TRBD2 (5 bases each). Between the trimmed V and J ends, which lost 5 bases and 4 bases, there was a span of 18 bases. The CDR3 runs to 15 residues. The DNA of the CDR3 is TGTGCCAGCAGTCCCACCGGGACCATGACATACGAGCAGTACTTC. Protein sequence: CASSPTGTMTYEQYF.

This clonotype was counted at least ten times. The gene calls are TRBV30 and TRBJ2-2; 13 bases match TRBD2. Germline CDR1 reads GTSNPN; CDR2 reads SVGIG (reference sequence). V shed 5 bases, J shed 8 bases, and the junction held 5 bases outside the gene matches. The CDR3 covers 14 residues. The CDR3 DNA reads TGTGCCTGGGGGACTAGCGGGATGGGTGGGGAGCTGTTTTTT. It translates to CAWGTSGMGGELFF.

The rearrangement joins TRBV9 to TRBJ1-2, with 11 bases lining up with TRBD1. The CDR3 spans 15 residues. V lost 0 bases, J lost 4 bases, and 2 bases stayed unmatched. CDR1 is SGDLS, CDR2 YYNGEE, per germline. The CDR3 sequence: CASSVDGTGGYGYTF. The CDR3, as DNA: TGTGCCAGCAGCGTAGATGGGACAGGGGGCTATGGCTACACCTTC.

In its sample, this clonotype was seen many times. The genes are TRBV2 and TRBJ2-2, with no clear D. The ends were cut back, 2 bases at V and 1 base at J, with 11 bases in the middle. CDR3 length: 16 amino acids. Germline V CDR1 and CDR2: SNHLY, FYNNEI. CDR3 amino acids: CASSELWPGNTGELFF. The CDR3 bases are TGTGCCAGCAGTGAACTGTGGCCGGGGAACACCGGGGAGCTGTTTTTT.

This clonotype was picked up many times. The CDR3: CASSNIVGTEAFF. As DNA, the CDR3 is TGTGCCAGCAGCAACATTGTTGGCACTGAAGCTTTCTTT. The chain couples TRBV12-3 or TRBV12-4 to TRBJ1-1; D uncertain. The CDR3 consists of 13 residues. V was clipped by 6 bases and J by 4 bases, with 12 bases between them.

The chain is built from TRBV5-1 and TRBJ2-7; no clear D gene. The CDR3 spans 13 residues. V was cut by 3 bases and J by 7 bases, with 14 bases left in between. From germline, CDR1 is SGHRS and CDR2 YFSETQ. CDR3: CASSSLNGWEQYF. The CDR3, as DNA: TGCGCCAGCAGCTCCCTCAATGGGTGGGAGCAGTACTTC.

At least ten counts were recorded for this clonotype. This chain links TRBV28 with TRBJ1-5, with 11 bases that match TRBD1. Germline lookup yields CDR1 MDHEN and CDR2 SYDVKM. V shed 5 bases, J shed 0 bases, and the junction held 12 bases outside the gene matches. This CDR3 comprises 19 residues. CDR3 coding DNA: TGTGCCAGCAGTCCAAACAGGGACAGGGGGACATATAGCAATCAGCCCCAGCATTTT. Translated, it gives CASSPNRDRGTYSNQPQHF.

V gene TRBV28 combines with J gene TRBJ2-5, with TRBD2 matching over 11 bases. This CDR3 has 15 amino acids. V lost 8 bases and J lost 1; bases outside the gene matches: 6. Germline V gene data show CDR1 as MDHEN and CDR2 as SYDVKM. The CDR3 DNA reads as TGTGCCAGCTGTTCTCTAGCGGGGGGCCAAGAGACCCAGTACTTC. It translates to CASCSLAGGQETQYF. Filled out from reference TRBV28 and TRBJ2-5, the complete variable domain reads DVKVTQSSRYLVKRTGEKVFLECVQDMDHENMFWYRQDPGLGLRLIYFSYDVKMKEKGDIPEGYSVSREKKERFSLILESASTNQTSMYLCASCSLAGGQETQYFGPGTRLLVL.

The V and J genes are TRBV27 and TRBJ2-7; 7 nucleotides line up with TRBD1. CDR1 is MNHEY and CDR2 is SMNVEV in the germline V gene (reference sequence). This CDR3 has 14 residues. Losses at the gene ends were 0 bases for V and 5 bases for J; bases not matched to a gene: 4. DNA for the CDR3: TGTGCCAGCAGTTTATCGGGACAGTTAGACGAGCAGTACTTC. Protein sequence: CASSLSGQLDEQYF.

This clonotype was seen repeatedly, ten times or more. The V call is TRBV30, the J call TRBJ2-2, with D unresolved. The germline CDR1 and CDR2 sequences are GTSNPN and SVGIG (reference sequence). This CDR3 has 12 residues. V was cut by 5 bases and J by 10 bases, with 14 bases left in between. CDR3 nucleotides: TGTGCCTGGGGCAGTGAAGTAGCGGAGCTGTTTTTT. Translating gives CAWGSEVAELFF.

This clonotype was seen a handful of times. V gene TRBV7-9 combines with J gene TRBJ1-5; maybe TRBD1 (5 bases). In germline, CDR1 is SEHNR, CDR2 FQNEAQ (reference sequence). Between the trimmed V and J ends, which lost 5 bases and 5 bases, there was a span of 10 bases. The CDR3 covers 13 residues. CDR3 DNA sequence: TGTGCCAGCAGCCCAGAGGGGTATCAGCCCCAGCATTTT. It encodes CASSPEGYQPQHF.

This clonotype has ten or more counts. The chain recombines TRBV28 with TRBJ1-6, with D perhaps matching TRBD1 (5 bases). The CDR3 loop spans 15 amino acids. Trimming took 6 bases from V and 4 from J, leaving 13 bases between them. CDR1 MDHEN and CDR2 SYDVKM come from the germline V gene. The CDR3 sequence is CASRGRGSYNSPLHF. The CDR3 DNA reads as TGTGCCAGCAGGGGGAGGGGCAGTTATAATTCACCCCTCCACTTT.